This T cell receptor beta chain came from a study of blood T cell repertoires in COVID-19. Across the whole study: The origin of the acute and convalescent COVID-19 samples was the United States, Italy and Spain. T cells, B-cell-depleted T cells, or PBMCs provided the cDNA or gDNA that served as material.

Trimming left V 4 bases short and J 2 bases short, with 6 bases between. CDR3 length: 12 amino acids. Germline CDR1 and CDR2: ENHRY and SYGVKD. The method was immunoSEQ multiplex PCR; TCRdb's version includes in-frame clones alone and lacks a portion of them. The sample includes 250,000 to 300,000 clones, approximately 86% of them seen just once. The receptor was derived from a woman under 40 who had recovered from COVID-19. The sequenced sample consisted of PBMCs or T cells enriched from blood (not recorded which). This chain links TRBV10-3 with TRBJ2-7, with D possibly being TRBD2 (6 bases). The CDR3 is CAISGTTYEQYF. CDR3 DNA: TGTGCCATCAGTGGGACTACCTACGAGCAGTACTTC.